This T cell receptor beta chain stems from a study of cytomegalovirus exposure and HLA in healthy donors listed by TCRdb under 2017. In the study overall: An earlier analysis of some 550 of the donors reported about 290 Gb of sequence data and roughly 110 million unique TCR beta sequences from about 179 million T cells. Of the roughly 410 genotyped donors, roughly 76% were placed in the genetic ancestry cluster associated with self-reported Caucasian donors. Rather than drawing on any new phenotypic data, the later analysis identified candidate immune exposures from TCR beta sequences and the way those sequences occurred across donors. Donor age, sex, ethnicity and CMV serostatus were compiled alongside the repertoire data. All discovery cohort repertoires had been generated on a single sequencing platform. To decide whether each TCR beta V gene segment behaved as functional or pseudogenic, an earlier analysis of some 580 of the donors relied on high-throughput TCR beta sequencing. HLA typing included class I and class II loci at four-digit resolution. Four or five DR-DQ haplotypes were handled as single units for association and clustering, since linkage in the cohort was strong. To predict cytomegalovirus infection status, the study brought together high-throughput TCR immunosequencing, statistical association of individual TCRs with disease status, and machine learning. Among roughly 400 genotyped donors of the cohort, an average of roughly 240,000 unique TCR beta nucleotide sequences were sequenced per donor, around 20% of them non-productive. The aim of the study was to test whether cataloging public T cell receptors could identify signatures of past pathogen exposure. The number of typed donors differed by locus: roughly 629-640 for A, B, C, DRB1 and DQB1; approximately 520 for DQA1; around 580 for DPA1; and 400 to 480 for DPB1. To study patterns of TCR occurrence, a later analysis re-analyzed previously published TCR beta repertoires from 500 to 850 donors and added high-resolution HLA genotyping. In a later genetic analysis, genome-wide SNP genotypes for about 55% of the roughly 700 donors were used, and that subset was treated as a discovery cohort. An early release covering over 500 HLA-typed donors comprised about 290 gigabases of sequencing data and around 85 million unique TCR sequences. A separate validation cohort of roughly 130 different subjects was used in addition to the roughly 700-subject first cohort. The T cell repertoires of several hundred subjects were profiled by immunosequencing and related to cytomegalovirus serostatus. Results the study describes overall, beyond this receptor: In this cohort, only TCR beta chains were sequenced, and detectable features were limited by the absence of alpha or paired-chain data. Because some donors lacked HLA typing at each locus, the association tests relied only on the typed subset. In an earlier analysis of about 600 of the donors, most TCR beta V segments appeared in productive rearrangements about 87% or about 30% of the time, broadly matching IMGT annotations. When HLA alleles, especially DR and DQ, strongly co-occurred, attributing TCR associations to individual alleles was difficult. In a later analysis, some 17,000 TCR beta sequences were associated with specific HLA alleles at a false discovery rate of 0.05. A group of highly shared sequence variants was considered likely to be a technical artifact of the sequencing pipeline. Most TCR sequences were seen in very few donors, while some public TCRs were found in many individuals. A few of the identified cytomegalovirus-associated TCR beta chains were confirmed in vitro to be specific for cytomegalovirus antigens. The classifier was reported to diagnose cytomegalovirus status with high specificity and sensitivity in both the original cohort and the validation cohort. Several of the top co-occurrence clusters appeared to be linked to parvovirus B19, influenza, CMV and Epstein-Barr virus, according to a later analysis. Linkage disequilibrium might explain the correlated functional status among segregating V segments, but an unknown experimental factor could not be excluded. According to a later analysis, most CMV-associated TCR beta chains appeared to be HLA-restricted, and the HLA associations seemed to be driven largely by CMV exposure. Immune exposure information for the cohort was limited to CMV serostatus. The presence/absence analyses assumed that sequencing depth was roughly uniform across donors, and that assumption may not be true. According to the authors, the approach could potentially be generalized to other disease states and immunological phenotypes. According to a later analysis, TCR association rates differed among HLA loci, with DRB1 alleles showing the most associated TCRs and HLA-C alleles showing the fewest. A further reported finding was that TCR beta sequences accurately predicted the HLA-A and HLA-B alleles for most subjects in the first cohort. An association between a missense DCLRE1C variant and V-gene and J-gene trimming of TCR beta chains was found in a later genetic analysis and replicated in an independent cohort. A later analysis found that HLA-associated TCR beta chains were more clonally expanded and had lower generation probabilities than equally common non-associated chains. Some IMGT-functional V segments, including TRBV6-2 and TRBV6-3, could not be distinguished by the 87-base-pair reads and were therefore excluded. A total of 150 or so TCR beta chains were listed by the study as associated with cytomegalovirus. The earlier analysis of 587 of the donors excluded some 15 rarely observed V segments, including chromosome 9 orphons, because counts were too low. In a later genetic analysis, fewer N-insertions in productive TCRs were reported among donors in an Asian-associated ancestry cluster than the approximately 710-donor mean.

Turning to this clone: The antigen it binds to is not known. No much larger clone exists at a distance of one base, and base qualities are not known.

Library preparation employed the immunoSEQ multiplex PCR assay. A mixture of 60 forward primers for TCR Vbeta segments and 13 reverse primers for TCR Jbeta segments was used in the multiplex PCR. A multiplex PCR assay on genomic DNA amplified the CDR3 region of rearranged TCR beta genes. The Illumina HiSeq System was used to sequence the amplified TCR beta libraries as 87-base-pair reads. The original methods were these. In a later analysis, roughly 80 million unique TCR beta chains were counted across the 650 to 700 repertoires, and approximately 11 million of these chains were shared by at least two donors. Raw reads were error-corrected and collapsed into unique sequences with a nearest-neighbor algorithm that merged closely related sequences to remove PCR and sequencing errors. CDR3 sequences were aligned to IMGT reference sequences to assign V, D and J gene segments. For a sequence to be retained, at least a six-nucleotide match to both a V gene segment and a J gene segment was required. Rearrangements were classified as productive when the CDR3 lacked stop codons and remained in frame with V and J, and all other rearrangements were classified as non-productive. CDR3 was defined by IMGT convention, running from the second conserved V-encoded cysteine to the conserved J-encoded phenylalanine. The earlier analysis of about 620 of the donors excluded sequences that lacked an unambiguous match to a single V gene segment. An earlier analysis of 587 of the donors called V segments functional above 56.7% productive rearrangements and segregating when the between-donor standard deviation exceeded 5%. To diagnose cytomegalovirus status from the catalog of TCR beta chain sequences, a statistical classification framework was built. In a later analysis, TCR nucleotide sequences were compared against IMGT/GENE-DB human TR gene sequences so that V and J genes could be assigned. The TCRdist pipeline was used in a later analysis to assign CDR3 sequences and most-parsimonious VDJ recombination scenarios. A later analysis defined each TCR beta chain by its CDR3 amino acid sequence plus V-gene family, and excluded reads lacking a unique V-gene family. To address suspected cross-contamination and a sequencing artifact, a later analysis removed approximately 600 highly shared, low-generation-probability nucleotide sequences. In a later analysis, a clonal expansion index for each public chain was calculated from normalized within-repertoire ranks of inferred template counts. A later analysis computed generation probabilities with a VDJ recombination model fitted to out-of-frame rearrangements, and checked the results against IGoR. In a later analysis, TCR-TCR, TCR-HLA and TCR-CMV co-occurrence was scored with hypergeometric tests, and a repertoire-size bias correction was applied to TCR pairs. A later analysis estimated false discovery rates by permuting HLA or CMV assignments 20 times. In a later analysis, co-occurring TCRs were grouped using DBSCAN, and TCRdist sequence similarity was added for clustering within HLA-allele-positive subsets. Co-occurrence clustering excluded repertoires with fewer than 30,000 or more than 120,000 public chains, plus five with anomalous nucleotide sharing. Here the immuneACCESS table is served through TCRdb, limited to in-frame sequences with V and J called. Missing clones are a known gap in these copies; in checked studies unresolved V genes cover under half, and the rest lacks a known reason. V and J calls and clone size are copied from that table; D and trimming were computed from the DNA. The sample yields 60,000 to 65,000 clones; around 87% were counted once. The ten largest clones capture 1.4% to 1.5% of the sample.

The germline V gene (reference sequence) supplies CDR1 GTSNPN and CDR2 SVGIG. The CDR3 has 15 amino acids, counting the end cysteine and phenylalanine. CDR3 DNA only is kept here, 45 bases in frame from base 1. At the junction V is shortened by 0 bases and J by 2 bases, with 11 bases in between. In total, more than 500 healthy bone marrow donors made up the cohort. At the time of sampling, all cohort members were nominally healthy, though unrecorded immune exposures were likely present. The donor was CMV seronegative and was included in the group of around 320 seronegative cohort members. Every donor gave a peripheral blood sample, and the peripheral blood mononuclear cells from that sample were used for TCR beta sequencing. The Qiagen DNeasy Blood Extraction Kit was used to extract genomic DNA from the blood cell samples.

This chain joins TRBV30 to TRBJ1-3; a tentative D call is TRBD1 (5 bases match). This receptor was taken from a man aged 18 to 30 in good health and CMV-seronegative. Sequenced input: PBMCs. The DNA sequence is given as TGTGCCTGGAGTGTAGGTGGGGCAGCTGGAAACACCATATATTTT. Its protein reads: CAWSVGGAAGNTIYF.